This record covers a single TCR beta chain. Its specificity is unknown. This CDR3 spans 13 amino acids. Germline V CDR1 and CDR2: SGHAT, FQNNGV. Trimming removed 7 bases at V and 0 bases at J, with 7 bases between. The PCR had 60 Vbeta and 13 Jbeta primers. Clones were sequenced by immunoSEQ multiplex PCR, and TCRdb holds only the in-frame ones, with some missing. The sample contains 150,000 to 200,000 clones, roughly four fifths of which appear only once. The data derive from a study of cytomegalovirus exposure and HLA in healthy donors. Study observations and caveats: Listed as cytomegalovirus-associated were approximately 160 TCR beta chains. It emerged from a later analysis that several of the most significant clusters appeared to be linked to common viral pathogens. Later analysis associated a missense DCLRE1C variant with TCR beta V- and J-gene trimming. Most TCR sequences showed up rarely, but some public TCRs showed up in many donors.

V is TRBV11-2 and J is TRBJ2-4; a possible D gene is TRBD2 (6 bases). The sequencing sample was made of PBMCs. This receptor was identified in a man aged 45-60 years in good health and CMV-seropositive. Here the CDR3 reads CASTGGAKNIQYF. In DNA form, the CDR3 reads TGTGCCAGCACCGGGGGAGCCAAAAACATTCAGTACTTC. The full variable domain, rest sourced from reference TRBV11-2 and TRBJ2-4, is EAGVAQSPRYKIIEKRQSVAFWCNPISGHATLYWYQQILGQGPKLLIQFQNNGVVDDSQLPKDRFSAERLKGVDSTLKIQPAKLEDSAVYLCASTGGAKNIQYFGAGTRLSVL.